This T cell receptor beta chain was profiled in a study of blood T cells in healthy people across ages. Study summary: Template-switching capture recovered about one barcoded beta molecule per two T cells. Study conclusions and caveats: Naive T cell percentage by flow cytometry tracked strongly with beta diversity. The fall in TCR beta diversity per million T cells was roughly linear with age.

CDR3 length: 13 residues. From germline, CDR1 is KGHDR and CDR2 SFDVKD. Deletions cut 7 bases from V and 6 bases from J, with 12 bases between. For every donor, a draw yielded about 10 milliliters of peripheral blood. Turning to this clonotype: What it recognizes is unknown.

Combining a sample-barcoded 5' primer with a J-beta primer mix, a second PCR ran for about 6 to 11 cycles. One entry per CDR3 protein, called by TCRdb with MiXCR from the 5' RACE reads. The profile shows 980,000 or so distinct CDR3 sequences, around 48% of them singletons. The sequencing input was blood. The J gene is TRBJ2-1, the V gene TRBV24-1; the D gene is possibly TRBD1 (5 bases). This TCR derives from a man in his thirties or forties in good health. CDR3 in amino acids: CATREVRANEQFF. The CDR3 DNA follows: TGTGCCACCAGGGAAGTCAGGGCCAATGAGCAGTTCTTC.